The present T cell receptor beta chain was sequenced within a study of CD8 T cells in ankylosing spondylitis. Scientists made TCR beta libraries using quantitative 5'-RACE with molecular barcodes. TCRdb passed the 5' RACE reads through MiXCR, listing each CDR3 protein once. The sample holds under 120,000 distinct CDR3 sequences, less than 25% seen once. Overall study results and limits: Within ankylosing spondylitis blood, a TCR beta motif made up of seven to nine highly homologous variants appeared to be characteristic. Previous work reported some of these motif variants in the synovial fluid and blood of reactive arthritis. CD8+ by phenotype, disease-linked clones were relatively rare in peripheral blood.

Concerning this clonotype: The antigen is undetermined.

V trimming: 6 bases; J trimming: 3 bases; junction bases outside the gene matches: 5. Germline CDR1 and CDR2: LGHNT and FRNRAP. CDR3 length: 15 residues. The receptor's source is a male donor with ankylosing spondylitis. The sequencing sample was made of synovial fluid, either unsorted or a sorted T cell fraction (not recorded which). The chain has TRBV12-5 and TRBJ2-2; 9 nucleotides match TRBD1. The CDR3 sequence is CASGRGQGDTGELFF. DNA of the CDR3: TGTGCTAGTGGGAGGGGACAGGGAGACACCGGGGAGCTGTTTTTT.